The 5 T cell receptor beta chains in this list originate from one sample, sequenced in a study of OX40 agonist ivuxolimab in advanced cancers. Clones were read by immunoSEQ multiplex PCR, and TCRdb kept only the in-frame ones, dropping some. The table has about 67,000 clones, about 88% seen once. The specimen was CD4+ or CD8+ T cells sorted from blood, collected in a trial of the OX40 agonist ivuxolimab. These receptors were obtained from an adult with an advanced solid tumor such as melanoma, head and neck, liver or kidney cancer.

The chain is built from TRBV19 and TRBJ2-1; 7 bases align to TRBD1. CDR3 length: 15 amino acids. Germline-derived CDR1 and CDR2 are LNHDA and SQIVND (reference sequence). With V trimmed by 6 bases and J by 7 bases, 12 bases remained unmatched. The CDR3 nucleotides read TGTGCCAGTAGCCAAGACAGGGATATTAGGAATGAGCAGTTCTTC. Encoded protein: CASSQDRDIRNEQFF.

This sequence joins TRBV28 and TRBJ1-5; TRBD1 is a possible D gene (5 bases). Trimming stripped 2 bases from V and 0 bases from J, with 17 bases between. Germline loops: CDR1 MDHEN, CDR2 SYDVKM. The CDR3 runs 18 residues. The CDR3 nucleotides are TGTGCCAGCAGTTTAGGGTACAGGTCTTTTGTTAGCAATCAGCCCCAGCATTTT. This sequence encodes CASSLGYRSFVSNQPQHF. The full variable domain, rest sourced from reference TRBV28 and TRBJ1-5, is DVKVTQSSRYLVKRTGEKVFLECVQDMDHENMFWYRQDPGLGLRLIYFSYDVKMKEKGDIPEGYSVSREKKERFSLILESASTNQTSMYLCASSLGYRSFVSNQPQHFGDGTRLSIL.

The chain recombines TRBV6-5 with TRBJ2-3; 7 nucleotides match TRBD2. Germline trimming cut 6 bases from V and 5 bases from J; bases unmatched to any gene: 8. The CDR3 contains 14 residues. Germline lookup yields CDR1 MNHEY and CDR2 SVGAGI. Written as DNA, the CDR3 is TGTGCCAGCAGGTGGTTGGGGAGGGAAGATACGCAGTATTTT. This encodes CASRWLGREDTQYF.

This chain connects TRBV9 to TRBJ2-5; D gene uncertain. V lost 0 bases, J lost 5 bases, and 8 bases lay in between. Germline V gene lookup returns CDR1 SGDLS and CDR2 YYNGEE. This CDR3 comprises 13 residues. The CDR3 sequence: CASSVGQWETQYF. The CDR3 DNA reads TGTGCCAGCAGCGTAGGTCAGTGGGAGACCCAGTACTTC. The entire variable domain, with the rest obtained from reference TRBV9 and TRBJ2-5, is as follows: DSGVTQTPKHLITATGQRVTLRCSPRSGDLSVYWYQQSLDQGLQFLIQYYNGEERAKGNILERFSAQQFPDLHSELNLSSLELGDSALYFCASSVGQWETQYFGPGTRLLVL.

In DNA, the CDR3 is TGTGCCAGCAGCCGCAGGGGCTCCTACGAGCAGTACTTC. This sequence encodes CASSRRGSYEQYF. The V call is TRBV11-2, the J call TRBJ2-7; possible D gene TRBD1, 6 bases. CDR1 is SGHAT and CDR2 is FQNNGV in the germline V gene. This CDR3 comprises 13 residues. V lost 5 bases to trimming and J lost 0 bases, with 8 bases between them.